This TCR beta chain was captured in a study of blood T cell repertoires in COVID-19. Study in general: Samples came from the United States, Italy and Spain, spanning acute and convalescent COVID-19. T cells, B-cell-depleted T cells, or PBMCs provided the cDNA or gDNA that served as material.

In the original analysis: Nucleated cell number was recorded as an estimate derived from reference gene primer amplification. Profiling relied on immunoSEQ multiplex PCR, and the TCRdb table lists in-frame clones only, not all of them. V and J calls and clone size are those listed in that table; D and trimming were worked out from the DNA. The sample includes about 190,000 clones, 83% seen only once; the top ten take roughly 6.1%. This CDR3 is built from 16 residues. CDR1 and CDR2 (germline): LGHDT, YNNKEL (reference sequence). Trimming took off 3 bases at V and 2 bases at J, with 14 bases between the two ends.

The clonotype comes from a woman aged 40 to 50 with acute or convalescent COVID-19. The V gene is TRBV3-1 (or the pseudogene TRBV3-2), the J gene TRBJ1-3; D remains ambiguous. The sample taken for sequencing was peripheral blood. The CDR3 nucleotides read TGTGCCAGCAGCCAGAGTTGGGCGGGAGCTGGAAACACCATATATTTT. Its protein product is CASSQSWAGAGNTIYF.